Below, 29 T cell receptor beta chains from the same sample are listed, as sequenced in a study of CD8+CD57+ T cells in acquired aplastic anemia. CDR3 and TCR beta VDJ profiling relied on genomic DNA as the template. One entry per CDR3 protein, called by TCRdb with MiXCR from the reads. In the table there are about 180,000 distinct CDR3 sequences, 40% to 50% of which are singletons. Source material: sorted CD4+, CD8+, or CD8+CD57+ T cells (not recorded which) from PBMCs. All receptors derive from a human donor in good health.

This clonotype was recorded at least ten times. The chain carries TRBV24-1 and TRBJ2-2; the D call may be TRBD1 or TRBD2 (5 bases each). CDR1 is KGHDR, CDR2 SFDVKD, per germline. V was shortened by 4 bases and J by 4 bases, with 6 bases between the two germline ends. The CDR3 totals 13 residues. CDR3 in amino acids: CATSERGTGELFF. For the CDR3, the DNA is TGTGCCACCAGTGAGAGGGGCACCGGGGAGCTGTTTTTT.

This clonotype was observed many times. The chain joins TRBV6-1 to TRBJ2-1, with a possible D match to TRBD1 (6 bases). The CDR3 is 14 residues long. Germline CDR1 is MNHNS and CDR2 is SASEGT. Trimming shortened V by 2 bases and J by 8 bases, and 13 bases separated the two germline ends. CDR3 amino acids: CASSESGTWYEQFF. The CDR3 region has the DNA TGTGCCAGCAGTGAATCGGGGACATGGTATGAGCAGTTCTTC.

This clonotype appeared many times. CDR3 protein: CASSVAGQGYGYTF. As DNA, the CDR3 is TGTGCCAGTAGTGTAGCGGGACAGGGATATGGCTACACCTTC. The chain is built from TRBV19 and TRBJ1-2; 9 nucleotides match TRBD1. This CDR3 spans 14 amino acids. V lost 5 bases and J lost 5; bases outside the gene matches: 6. Germline CDR1 is LNHDA and CDR2 is SQIVND (reference sequence).

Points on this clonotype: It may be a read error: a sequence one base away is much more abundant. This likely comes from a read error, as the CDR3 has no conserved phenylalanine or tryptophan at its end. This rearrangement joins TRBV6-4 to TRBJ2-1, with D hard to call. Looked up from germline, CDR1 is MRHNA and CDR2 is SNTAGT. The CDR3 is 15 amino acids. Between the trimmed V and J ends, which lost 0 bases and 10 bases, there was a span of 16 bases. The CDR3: CASSDSSRNLREQFL. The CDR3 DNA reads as TGTGCCAGCAGTGACTCCTCTAGGAACCTTAGGGAGCAGTTCCTC.

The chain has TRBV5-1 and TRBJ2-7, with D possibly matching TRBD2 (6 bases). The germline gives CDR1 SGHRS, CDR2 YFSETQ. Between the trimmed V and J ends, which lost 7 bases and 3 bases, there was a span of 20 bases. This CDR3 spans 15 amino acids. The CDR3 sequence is CASRTSGGKYYEQYF. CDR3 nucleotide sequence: TGCGCCAGCCGCACGAGTGGGGGGAAGTACTACGAGCAGTACTTC.

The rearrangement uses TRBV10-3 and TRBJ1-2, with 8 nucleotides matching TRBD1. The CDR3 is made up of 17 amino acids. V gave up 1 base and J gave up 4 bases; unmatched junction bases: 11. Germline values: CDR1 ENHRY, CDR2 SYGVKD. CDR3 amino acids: CAISELKAVTGGYGYTF. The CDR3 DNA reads TGTGCCATCAGTGAGTTGAAGGCGGTTACAGGGGGCTATGGCTACACCTTC.

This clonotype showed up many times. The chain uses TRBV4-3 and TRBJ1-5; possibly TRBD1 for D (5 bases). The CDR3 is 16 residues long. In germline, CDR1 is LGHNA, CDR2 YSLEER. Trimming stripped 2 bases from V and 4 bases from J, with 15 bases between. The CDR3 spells CASSQQLGTANQPQHF. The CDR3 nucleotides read TGCGCCAGCAGCCAACAACTAGGGACGGCAAATCAGCCCCAGCATTTT.

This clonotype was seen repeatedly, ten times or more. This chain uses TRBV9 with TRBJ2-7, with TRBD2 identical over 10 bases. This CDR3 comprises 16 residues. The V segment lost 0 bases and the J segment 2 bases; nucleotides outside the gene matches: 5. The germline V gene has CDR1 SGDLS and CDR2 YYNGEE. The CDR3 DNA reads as TGTGCCAGCAGCGTAGCCGGGACTAGCGACCCCTACGAGCAGTACTTC. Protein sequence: CASSVAGTSDPYEQYF.

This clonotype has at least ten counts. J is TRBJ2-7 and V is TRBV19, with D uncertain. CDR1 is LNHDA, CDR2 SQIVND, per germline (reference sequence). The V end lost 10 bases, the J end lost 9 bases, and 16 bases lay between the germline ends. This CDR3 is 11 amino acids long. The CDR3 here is CAIDRLRLQYF. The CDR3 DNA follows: TGTGCCATCGACCGGCTACGTTTGCAGTACTTC.

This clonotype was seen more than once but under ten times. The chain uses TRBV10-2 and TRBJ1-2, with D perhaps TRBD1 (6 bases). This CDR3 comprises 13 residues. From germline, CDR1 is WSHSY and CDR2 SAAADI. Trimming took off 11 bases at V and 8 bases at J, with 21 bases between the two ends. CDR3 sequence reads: CAVGGQGEGGYTF. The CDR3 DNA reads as TGCGCCGTGGGGGGGCAGGGAGAGGGCGGCTACACCTTC.

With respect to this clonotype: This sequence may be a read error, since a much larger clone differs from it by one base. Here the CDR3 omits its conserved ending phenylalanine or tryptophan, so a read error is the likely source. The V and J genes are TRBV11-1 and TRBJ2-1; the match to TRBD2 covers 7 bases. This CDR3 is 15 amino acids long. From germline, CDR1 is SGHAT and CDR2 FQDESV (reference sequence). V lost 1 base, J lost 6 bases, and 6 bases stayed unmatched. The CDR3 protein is CASSLGLAVVNEQFS. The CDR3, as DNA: TGTGCCAGCAGCTTAGGCCTAGCGGTAGTCAATGAGCAGTTCTCC.

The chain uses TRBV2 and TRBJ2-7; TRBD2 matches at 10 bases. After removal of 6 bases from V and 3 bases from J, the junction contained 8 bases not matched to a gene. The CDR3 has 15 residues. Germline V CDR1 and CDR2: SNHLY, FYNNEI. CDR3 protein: CASRIAGGDRYEQYF. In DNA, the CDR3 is TGTGCCAGCAGGATAGCGGGAGGCGACCGCTACGAGCAGTACTTC.

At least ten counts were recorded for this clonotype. The DNA for the CDR3 is TGTGCCAGCAGTGTGGCCAGGGCGGTCGGGGAGCTGTTTTTT. Translated, it gives CASSVARAVGELFF. The V call is TRBV2, the J call TRBJ2-2; possible D gene TRBD1, 5 bases. The V end was cut by 4 bases, the J end by 7 bases, with 13 bases between. Germline CDR1 reads SNHLY; CDR2 reads FYNNEI. This CDR3 spans 14 amino acids.

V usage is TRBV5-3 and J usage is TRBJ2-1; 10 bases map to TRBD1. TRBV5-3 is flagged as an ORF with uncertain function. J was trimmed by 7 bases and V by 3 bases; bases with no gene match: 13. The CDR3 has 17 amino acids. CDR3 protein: CARSSMVRTGGRNEQFF. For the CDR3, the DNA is TGTGCCAGAAGCTCCATGGTTCGGACAGGGGGGCGGAATGAGCAGTTCTTC.

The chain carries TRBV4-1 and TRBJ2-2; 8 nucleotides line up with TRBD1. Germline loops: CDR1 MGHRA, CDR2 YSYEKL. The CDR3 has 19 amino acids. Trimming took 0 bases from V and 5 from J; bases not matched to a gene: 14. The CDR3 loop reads CASSQEPGGVVRSTGELFF. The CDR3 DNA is TGCGCCAGCAGCCAAGAGCCAGGGGGCGTAGTTAGGAGTACCGGGGAGCTGTTTTTT.

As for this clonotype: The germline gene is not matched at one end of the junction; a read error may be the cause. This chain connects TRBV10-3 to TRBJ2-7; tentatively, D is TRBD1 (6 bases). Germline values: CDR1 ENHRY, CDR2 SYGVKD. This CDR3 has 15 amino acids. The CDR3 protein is CAISDPGQPSYVQYF. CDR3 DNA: TGTGCCATCAGTGATCCGGGACAACCCTCCTACGTGCAGTACTTC.

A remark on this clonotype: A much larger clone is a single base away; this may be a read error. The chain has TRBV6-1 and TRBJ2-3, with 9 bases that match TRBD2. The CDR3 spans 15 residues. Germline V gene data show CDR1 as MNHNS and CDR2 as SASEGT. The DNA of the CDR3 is TGTGCCAGCAGTGACCTAGCGGGAAGCACAGATACGCAGTCTTTT. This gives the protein CASSDLAGSTDTQSF.

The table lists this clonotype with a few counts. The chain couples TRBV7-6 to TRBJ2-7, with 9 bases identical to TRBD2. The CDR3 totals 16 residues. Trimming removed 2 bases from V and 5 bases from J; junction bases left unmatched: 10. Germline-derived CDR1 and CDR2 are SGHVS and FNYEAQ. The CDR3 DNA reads TGTGCCAGCAGCTTAAGGCGGGGGGGCTCTGGCAACGAGCAGTACTTC. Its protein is CASSLRRGGSGNEQYF.

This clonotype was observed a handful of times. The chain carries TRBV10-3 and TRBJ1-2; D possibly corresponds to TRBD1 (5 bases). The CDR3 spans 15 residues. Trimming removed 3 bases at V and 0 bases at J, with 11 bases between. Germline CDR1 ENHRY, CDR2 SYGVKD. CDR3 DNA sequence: TGTGCCATCAGTGATAGGGGAGAACCTAACTATGGCTACACCTTC. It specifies CAISDRGEPNYGYTF.

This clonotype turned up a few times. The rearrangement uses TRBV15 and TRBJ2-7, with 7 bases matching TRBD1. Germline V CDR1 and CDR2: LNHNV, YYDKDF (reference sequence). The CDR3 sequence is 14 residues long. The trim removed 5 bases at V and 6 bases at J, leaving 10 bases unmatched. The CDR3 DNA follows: TGTGCCACCAGCGAATACAGGGGAAGGGGCGAGCAGTACTTC. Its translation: CATSEYRGRGEQYF. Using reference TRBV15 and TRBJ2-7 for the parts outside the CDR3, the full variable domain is DAMVIQNPRYQVTQFGKPVTLSCSQTLNHNVMYWYQQKSSQAPKLLFHYYDKDFNNEADTPDNFQSRRPNTSFCFLDIRSPGLGDTAMYLCATSEYRGRGEQYFGPGTRLTVT.

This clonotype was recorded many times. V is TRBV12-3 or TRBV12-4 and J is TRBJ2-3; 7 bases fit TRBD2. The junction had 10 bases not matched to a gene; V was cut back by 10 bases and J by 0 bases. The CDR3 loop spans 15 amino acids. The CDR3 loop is CATSREATSTDTQYF. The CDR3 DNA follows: TGTGCCACCTCTCGGGAGGCGACTAGCACAGATACGCAGTATTTT.

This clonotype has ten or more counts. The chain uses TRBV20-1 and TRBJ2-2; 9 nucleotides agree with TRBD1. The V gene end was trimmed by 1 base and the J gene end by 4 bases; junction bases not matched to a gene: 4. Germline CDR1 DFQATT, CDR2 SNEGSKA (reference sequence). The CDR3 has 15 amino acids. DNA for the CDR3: TGCAGTGCTAGAGGGACAGGGGCGGGCACCGGGGAGCTGTTTTTT. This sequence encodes CSARGTGAGTGELFF.

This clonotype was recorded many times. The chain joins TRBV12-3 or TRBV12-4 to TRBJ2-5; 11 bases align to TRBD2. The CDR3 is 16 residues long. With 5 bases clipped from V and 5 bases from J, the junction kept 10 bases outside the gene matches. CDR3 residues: CASSGSGRAQWETQYF. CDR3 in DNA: TGTGCCAGCAGTGGTAGCGGGAGGGCGCAGTGGGAGACCCAGTACTTC.

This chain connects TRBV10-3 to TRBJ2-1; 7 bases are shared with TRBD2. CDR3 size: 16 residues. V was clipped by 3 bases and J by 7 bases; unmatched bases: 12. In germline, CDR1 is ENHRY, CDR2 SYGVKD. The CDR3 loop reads CAISDRDYHQENEQFF. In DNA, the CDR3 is TGTGCCATCAGTGATCGGGACTACCATCAGGAGAATGAGCAGTTCTTC.

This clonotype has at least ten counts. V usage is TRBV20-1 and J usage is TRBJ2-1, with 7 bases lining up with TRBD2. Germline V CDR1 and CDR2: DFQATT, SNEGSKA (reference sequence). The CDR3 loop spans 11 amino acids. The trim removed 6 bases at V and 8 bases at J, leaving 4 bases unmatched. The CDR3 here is CSARTSHEQFF. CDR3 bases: TGCAGTGCGAGGACTAGTCATGAGCAGTTCTTC.

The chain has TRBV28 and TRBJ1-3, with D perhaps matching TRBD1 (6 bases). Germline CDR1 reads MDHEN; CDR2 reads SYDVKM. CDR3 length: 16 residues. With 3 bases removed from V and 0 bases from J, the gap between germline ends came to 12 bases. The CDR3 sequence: CASSFRQGSSGNTIYF. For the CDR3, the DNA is TGTGCCAGCAGTTTTCGGCAGGGGAGCTCTGGAAACACCATATATTTT.

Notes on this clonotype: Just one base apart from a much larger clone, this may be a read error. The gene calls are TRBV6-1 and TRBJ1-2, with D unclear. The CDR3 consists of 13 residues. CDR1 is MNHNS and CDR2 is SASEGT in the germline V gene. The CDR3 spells CASSQGLNYGCTF. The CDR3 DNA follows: TGTGCCAGCAGTCAAGGACTCAACTATGGCTGCACCTTC.

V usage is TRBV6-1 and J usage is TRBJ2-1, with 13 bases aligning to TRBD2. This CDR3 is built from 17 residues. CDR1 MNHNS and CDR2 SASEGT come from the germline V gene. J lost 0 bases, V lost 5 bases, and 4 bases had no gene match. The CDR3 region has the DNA TGTGCCAGCAGTATACGGACTAGCGGGAGCTCCTACAATGAGCAGTTCTTC. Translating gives CASSIRTSGSSYNEQFF.

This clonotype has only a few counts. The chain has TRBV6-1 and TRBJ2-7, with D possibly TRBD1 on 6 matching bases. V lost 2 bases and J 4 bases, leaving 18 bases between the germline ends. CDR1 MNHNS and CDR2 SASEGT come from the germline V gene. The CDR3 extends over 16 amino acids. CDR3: CASSEIPDRASYEQYF. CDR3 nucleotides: TGTGCCAGCAGTGAAATCCCGGACAGAGCAAGTTACGAGCAGTACTTC.